Below, one TCR beta chain is given with its context. The sample originates from a study of blood T cell repertoires in COVID-19. The wider study: Whether acute or convalescent, the COVID-19 samples came from the United States, Italy and Spain. In each case, the material was cDNA or gDNA derived from T cells, B-cell-depleted T cells, or PBMCs.

Per the original methods: Reference gene primer amplification in the assay estimated nucleated cell counts. Clones were read by immunoSEQ multiplex PCR, and TCRdb kept only the in-frame ones, dropping some. V and J calls and clone size are as listed in that table; D and trimming were resolved from the DNA. This repertoire shows around 260,000 clones, under 90% found once; its top ten account for roughly 9.4%. Germline CDR1 SGHRS, CDR2 YFSETQ. The CDR3 is made up of 19 amino acids. Trimming took 4 bases from V and 4 from J; bases not matched to a gene: 21. This sequence was found in a woman between 50 and 59 years old who had recovered from COVID-19. Sequencing was carried out using peripheral blood. V gene TRBV5-1 combines with J gene TRBJ2-5; 8 bases are shared with TRBD2. The CDR3 bases are TGCGCCAGCAGCGGGACTACCTCTGGCGCGGGGGGCCCCGGAGAGACCCAGTACTTC. Residues: CASSGTTSGAGGPGETQYF.